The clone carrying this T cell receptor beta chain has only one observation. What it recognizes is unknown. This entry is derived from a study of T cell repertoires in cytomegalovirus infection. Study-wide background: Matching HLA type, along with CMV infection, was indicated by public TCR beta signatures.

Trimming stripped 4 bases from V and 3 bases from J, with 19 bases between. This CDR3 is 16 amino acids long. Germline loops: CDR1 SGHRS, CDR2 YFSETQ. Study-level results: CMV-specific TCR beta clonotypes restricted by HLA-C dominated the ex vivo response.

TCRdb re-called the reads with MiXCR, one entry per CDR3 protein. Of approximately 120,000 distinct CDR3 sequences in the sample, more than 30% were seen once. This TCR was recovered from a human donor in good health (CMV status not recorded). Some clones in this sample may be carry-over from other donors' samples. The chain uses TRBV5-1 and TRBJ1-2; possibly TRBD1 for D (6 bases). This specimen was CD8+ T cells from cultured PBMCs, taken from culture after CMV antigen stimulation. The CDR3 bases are TGCGCCAGCAGCCCATTTGAGGACAGTCCGGACTATGGCTACACCTTC. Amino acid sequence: CASSPFEDSPDYGYTF. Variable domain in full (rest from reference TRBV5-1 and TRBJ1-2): KAGVTQTPRYLIKTRGQQVTLSCSPISGHRSVSWYQQTPGQGLQFLFEYFSETQRNKGNFPGRFSGRQFSNSRSEMNVSTLELGDSALYLCASSPFEDSPDYGYTFGSGTRLTVV.